This T cell receptor beta chain was obtained from a study of blood T cell repertoires in COVID-19. This clone was observed a few times. Clones were read by immunoSEQ multiplex PCR, and TCRdb kept only the in-frame ones, dropping some. The sample records over 90,000 clones, 89% being singletons. The TCR sequence derives from a woman between 65 and 79 years old with acute or convalescent COVID-19. Material: peripheral blood.

The CDR3: CASSPRGTILETQYF. CDR3 in DNA: TGTGCCAGCAGTCCCCGCGGGACTATCCTCGAGACCCAGTACTTC. V and J are TRBV6-5 and TRBJ2-5; 7 bases line up with TRBD2. Trimming removed 5 bases from V and 5 bases from J; junction bases left unmatched: 11. Germline V lookup: CDR1 MNHEY, CDR2 SVGAGI. This CDR3 contains 15 residues.